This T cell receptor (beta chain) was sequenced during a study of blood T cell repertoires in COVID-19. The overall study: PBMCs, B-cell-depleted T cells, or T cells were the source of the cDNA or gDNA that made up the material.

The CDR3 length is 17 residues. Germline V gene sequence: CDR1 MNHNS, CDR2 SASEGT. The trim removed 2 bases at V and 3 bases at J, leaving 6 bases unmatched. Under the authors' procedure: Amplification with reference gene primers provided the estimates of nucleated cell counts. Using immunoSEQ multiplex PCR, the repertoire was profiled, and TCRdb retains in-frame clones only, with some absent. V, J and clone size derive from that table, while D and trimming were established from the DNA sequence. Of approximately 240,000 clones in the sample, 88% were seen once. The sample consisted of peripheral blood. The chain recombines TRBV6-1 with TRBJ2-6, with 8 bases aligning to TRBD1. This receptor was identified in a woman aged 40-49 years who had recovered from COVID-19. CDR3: CASSEFQGAYGANVLTF. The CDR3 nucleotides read TGTGCCAGCAGTGAATTTCAGGGGGCTTATGGGGCCAACGTCCTGACTTTC.